The 23 T cell receptor beta chains presented below share a single source sample, sequenced in a study of cytomegalovirus exposure and HLA in healthy donors. The data were produced by immunoSEQ multiplex PCR, yet TCRdb's version contains in-frame clones alone and is incomplete. Here the sample spans 150,000 to 200,000 clones, approximately 80% being singletons. The sequenced sample was PBMCs. Receptor source: a man younger than 30 in good health and CMV-seropositive.

J is TRBJ1-2 and V is TRBV18, with TRBD1 matching over 10 bases. This CDR3 has 13 residues. Germline lookup yields CDR1 KGHSH and CDR2 LQKENI. V lost 3 bases, J lost 8 bases, and 3 bases stayed unmatched. The CDR3 sequence is CASSPGTGVGYTF. The CDR3 DNA reads as TGTGCCAGCTCACCGGGGACAGGGGTCGGCTACACCTTC.

A few counts support this clone. The chain couples TRBV6-5 to TRBJ1-4; D is unresolved. This CDR3 has 13 residues. Germline V gene sequence: CDR1 MNHEY, CDR2 SVGAGI. V shed 4 bases and J shed 13 bases, with 16 bases lying between them. CDR3 sequence (DNA): TGTGCCAGCAGTTCCGGCGGTGAGGTACCACTGTTTTTT. It encodes CASSSGGEVPLFF.

The chain carries TRBV30 and TRBJ2-1, with TRBD2 matching 10 bases. The CDR3 is made up of 14 amino acids. CDR1 GTSNPN and CDR2 SVGIG come from the germline V gene (reference sequence). The J segment lost 5 bases and the V segment lost 0 bases, leaving 1 base of the junction unmatched. The CDR3 DNA reads as TGTGCCTGGAGTGTCCTAGCGGGAGACAATGAGCAGTTCTTC. Translation: CAWSVLAGDNEQFF.

The sample holds a few counts of this clone. This chain uses TRBV30 with TRBJ2-2; D not certain. The CDR3 is 11 amino acids. The germline CDR1 and CDR2 sequences are GTSNPN and SVGIG (reference sequence). V was trimmed by 6 bases and J by 6 bases, leaving 8 bases between them. This CDR3 is CACVQAGELFF. The CDR3 DNA sequence: TGTGCCTGTGTGCAGGCCGGGGAGCTGTTTTTT.

The rearrangement links TRBV5-6 to TRBJ1-4, with 9 bases fitting TRBD1. Germline CDR1 and CDR2: SGHDT and YYEEEE. Trimming at V came to 4 bases and at J to 5 bases, leaving 3 bases not matched to a gene. The CDR3 is 14 amino acids. The CDR3 is CASSPGTGNEKLFF. The CDR3 DNA is TGTGCCAGCAGCCCCGGGACAGGGAATGAAAAACTGTTTTTT.

This rearrangement joins TRBV7-2 to TRBJ2-1; D not certain. The CDR3 totals 15 residues. In germline, CDR1 is SGHTA, CDR2 FQGNSA. With 1 base removed from V and 6 bases from J, the gap between germline ends came to 13 bases. This CDR3 reads CASSLGEVSLNEQFF. The CDR3 coding sequence is TGTGCCAGCAGCTTAGGCGAAGTCTCCCTCAATGAGCAGTTCTTC.

The gene calls are TRBV10-3 and TRBJ1-3; D uncertain. This CDR3 contains 16 residues. V was shortened by 0 bases and J by 0 bases, with 9 bases between the two germline ends. Germline V CDR1 and CDR2: ENHRY, SYGVKD. CDR3 amino acids: CAISESRVISGNTIYF. The CDR3 DNA reads as TGTGCCATCAGTGAGTCTCGAGTTATCTCTGGAAACACCATATATTTT.

The chain links TRBV28 to TRBJ1-5, with TRBD1 identical over 9 bases. V dropped 7 bases and J dropped 7; count of bases not matched to a gene: 11. Germline values: CDR1 MDHEN, CDR2 SYDVKM. CDR3 length: 15 residues. The CDR3: CASTLLLGTGQPQHF. CDR3 sequence (DNA): TGTGCCAGCACCCTATTACTAGGGACAGGGCAGCCCCAGCATTTT. Based on the CDR3 plus reference TRBV28 and TRBJ1-5, the full variable domain is DVKVTQSSRYLVKRTGEKVFLECVQDMDHENMFWYRQDPGLGLRLIYFSYDVKMKEKGDIPEGYSVSREKKERFSLILESASTNQTSMYLCASTLLLGTGQPQHFGDGTRLSIL.

The V call is TRBV27, the J call TRBJ2-1; 7 bases map to TRBD1. The CDR3 length is 14 residues. The V segment lost 6 bases and the J segment 4 bases; nucleotides outside the gene matches: 6. Germline V lookup: CDR1 MNHEY, CDR2 SMNVEV (reference sequence). The CDR3 DNA follows: TGTGCCAGCAGCCTAACAGGGGTATACAATGAGCAGTTCTTC. Translation gives CASSLTGVYNEQFF.

The chain carries TRBV7-3 and TRBJ2-6; D is possibly TRBD1 (6 bases). V lost 3 bases to trimming and J lost 2 bases, with 17 bases between them. The length of the CDR3 is 18 residues. Germline CDR1 reads SGHTA; CDR2 reads FQGTGA. The chain's CDR3 is CASSFRNNRAPGANVLTF. In nucleotides, the CDR3 is TGTGCCAGCAGCTTCCGAAATAACAGGGCCCCTGGGGCCAACGTCCTGACTTTC.

The chain is built from TRBV11-2 and TRBJ2-5; 7 bases match TRBD1. The CDR3 totals 16 residues. Per the germline V gene, CDR1 is SGHAT and CDR2 is FQNNGV. J lost 1 base, V lost 0 bases, and 5 bases had no gene match. CDR3 sequence: CASSLDWRQGQETQYF. The CDR3 region has the DNA TGTGCCAGCAGCTTAGATTGGCGACAGGGCCAAGAGACCCAGTACTTC.

The rearrangement joins TRBV28 to TRBJ2-7; TRBD1 matches at 7 bases. Germline V lookup: CDR1 MDHEN, CDR2 SYDVKM. Unmatched junction bases numbered 11, after V lost 7 bases and J lost 2 bases. This CDR3 region has 15 residues. The CDR3: CASTLKPGQTYEQYF. The CDR3 region has the DNA TGTGCCAGCACCCTGAAGCCGGGACAGACCTACGAGCAGTACTTC.

The chain joins TRBV28 to TRBJ2-7; 9 nucleotides align to TRBD1. Germline V CDR1 and CDR2: MDHEN, SYDVKM. This CDR3 region has 15 residues. With V trimmed by 5 bases and J by 5 bases, 10 bases remained unmatched. The DNA for the CDR3 is TGTGCCAGCAGTCAAGTCCGGGACAGGGCCGACGAGCAGTACTTC. Translating it yields CASSQVRDRADEQYF. The whole variable domain, remainder taken from reference TRBV28 and TRBJ2-7, is DVKVTQSSRYLVKRTGEKVFLECVQDMDHENMFWYRQDPGLGLRLIYFSYDVKMKEKGDIPEGYSVSREKKERFSLILESASTNQTSMYLCASSQVRDRADEQYFGPGTRLTVT.

The chain couples TRBV27 to TRBJ2-5; D gene unclear. The CDR3 extends over 12 amino acids. Germline CDR1 MNHEY, CDR2 SMNVEV (reference sequence). V shed 4 bases and J shed 0 bases, with 3 bases lying between them. The CDR3 DNA reads TGTGCCAGCAGTTCCAACCAAGAGACCCAGTACTTC. Protein: CASSSNQETQYF.

This chain joins TRBV7-8 and TRBJ2-3, with 8 bases fitting TRBD2. The CDR3 loop spans 17 amino acids. Trimming took 4 bases from V and 2 from J; bases not matched to a gene: 11. The germline CDR1 and CDR2 sequences are SGHVS and FQNEAQ. The CDR3 sequence is CASSSGTSLRYTDTQYF. Written as DNA, the CDR3 is TGTGCCAGCAGCTCCGGGACTAGTCTTCGATACACAGATACGCAGTATTTT. Complete variable domain (other parts from reference TRBV7-8 and TRBJ2-3): GAGVSQSPRYKVAKRGQDVALRCDPISGHVSLFWYQQALGQGPEFLTYFQNEAQLDKSGLPSDRFFAERPEGSVSTLKIQRTQQEDSAVYLCASSSGTSLRYTDTQYFGPGTRLTVL.

The J gene is TRBJ2-7, the V gene TRBV5-5, with 9 bases fitting TRBD1. J gave up 3 bases and V 3 bases, and 16 bases lay outside the gene matches. The CDR3 consists of 18 residues. Germline CDR1 and CDR2: SGHKS and YYEKEE (reference sequence). Here the CDR3 reads CASSSKETGTGPFYEQYF. The CDR3 nucleotides read TGTGCCAGCAGCTCGAAAGAGACCGGGACAGGGCCCTTCTACGAGCAGTACTTC.

This clone has a handful of counts. Since a far larger clone is one base different, this is likely a read error. The chain employs TRBV6-6 and TRBJ2-7, with TRBD1 matching over 10 bases. This CDR3 region has 12 residues. Trimming at V came to 8 bases and at J to 3 bases, leaving 1 base not matched to a gene. The V gene's germline CDR1 is MNHNY and CDR2 SVGAGI (reference sequence). The CDR3 protein is CASGQGDYEQYF. DNA for the CDR3: TGTGCCAGCGGACAGGGGGACTACGAGCAGTACTTC.

In this sample, this clone turned up a few times. V usage is TRBV14 and J usage is TRBJ2-1; TRBD1 is a possible D gene (5 bases). The CDR3 is made up of 13 amino acids. Trimming shortened V by 5 bases and J by 6 bases, and 11 bases separated the two germline ends. The germline V gene has CDR1 SGHDN and CDR2 FVKESK. As DNA, the CDR3 is TGTGCCAGCAGCACCCTTGGGGCCAATGAGCAGTTCTTC. Amino acid sequence: CASSTLGANEQFF.

This rearrangement joins TRBV4-3 to TRBJ2-5, with 8 bases aligning to TRBD2. With 4 bases clipped from V and 3 bases from J, the junction kept 7 bases outside the gene matches. CDR3 length: 15 residues. Per germline, CDR1 LGHNA and CDR2 YSLEER. CDR3 loop: CASSPRTAGEETQYF. The CDR3 DNA reads as TGCGCCAGCAGCCCTAGAACAGCGGGAGAAGAGACCCAGTACTTC.

V usage is TRBV9 and J usage is TRBJ2-7; 10 nucleotides align to TRBD1. The germline CDR1 and CDR2 sequences are SGDLS and YYNGEE. This CDR3 has 17 residues. V shed 4 bases, J shed 3 bases, and the junction held 13 bases outside the gene matches. This chain's CDR3 is CASSSNRGTGAIYEQYF. The CDR3 bases are TGTGCCAGCAGCTCCAATCGAGGGACAGGGGCGATCTACGAGCAGTACTTC.

This clone has just a few counts. Other DNA sequences within the sample encode an identical CDR3. V is TRBV9 and J is TRBJ2-1; 13 nucleotides agree with TRBD2. Germline V gene data show CDR1 as SGDLS and CDR2 as YYNGEE. The CDR3 length is 15 residues. The V gene end was trimmed by 0 bases and the J gene end by 6 bases; junction bases not matched to a gene: 0. This chain's CDR3 is CASSVGTSGSNEQFF. The DNA for the CDR3 is TGTGCCAGCAGCGTAGGGACTAGCGGGAGCAATGAGCAGTTCTTC. Full variable domain (missing parts from reference TRBV9 and TRBJ2-1): DSGVTQTPKHLITATGQRVTLRCSPRSGDLSVYWYQQSLDQGLQFLIQYYNGEERAKGNILERFSAQQFPDLHSELNLSSLELGDSALYFCASSVGTSGSNEQFFGPGTRLTVL.

This clone was seen a handful of times. The chain carries TRBV30 and TRBJ2-7, with 8 positions matching TRBD1. The CDR3 extends over 14 amino acids. The junction had 11 bases not matched to a gene; V was cut back by 3 bases and J by 7 bases. The germline gives CDR1 GTSNPN, CDR2 SVGIG (reference sequence). In DNA form, the CDR3 reads TGTGCCTGGAGCACCGGGACAGGACTCCGGGAGCAGTACTTC. Its protein is CAWSTGTGLREQYF.

The J gene is TRBJ2-7, the V gene TRBV7-8; 10 bases align to TRBD1. Germline V gene sequence: CDR1 SGHVS, CDR2 FQNEAQ. The CDR3 is 14 residues long. After removal of 1 base from V and 4 bases from J, the junction contained 1 base not matched to a gene. CDR3 in amino acids: CASSLGQGAYEQYF. The CDR3 DNA is TGTGCCAGCAGCTTAGGACAGGGGGCTTACGAGCAGTACTTC. Combining the CDR3 with reference TRBV7-8 and TRBJ2-7 gives the whole variable domain GAGVSQSPRYKVAKRGQDVALRCDPISGHVSLFWYQQALGQGPEFLTYFQNEAQLDKSGLPSDRFFAERPEGSVSTLKIQRTQQEDSAVYLCASSLGQGAYEQYFGPGTRLTVT.